This TCR beta chain came from a study of Graves' ophthalmopathy and Graves' hyperthyroidism. Overall study context: Hyperthyroidism showing no ophthalmopathy within 18 months of follow-up was stable.

Hyperthyroidism patients had new diagnoses, durations under 2 months, and ages of 18 to 65. Other autoimmune diseases, uncontrolled infections, pregnancy or lactation excluded patients from enrollment. Losses at the gene ends were 3 bases for V and 10 bases for J; bases not matched to a gene: 6. The CDR3 is 13 amino acids. CDR1 SQVTM and CDR2 ANQGSEA come from the germline V gene. The study amplified TCR beta CDR3 regions using RNA transcripts. HTBI-primed RT-PCR formed the first round, and a multiplex PCR formed the second. TCRdb analysed the multiplex PCR reads with MiXCR anew, one entry per CDR3 protein. The data contain over a million distinct CDR3 sequences, less than 45% of them seen just once; the ten biggest clones take up over 8.5%.

The receptor comes from an adult man with Graves' hyperthyroidism. The source material was peripheral blood or thyroid tissue (not recorded which). V and J are TRBV29-1 and TRBJ1-4; 9 bases map to TRBD1. The DNA for the CDR3 is TGCAGCGTTGACGGGACAGGGCGGCGAAAACTGTTTTTT. It yields the protein CSVDGTGRRKLFF.